This T cell receptor (beta chain) was found in a study of T-cell memory formation after mild COVID-19. Study-wide results and caveats: Memory cells collected pre-infection included some clones that later responded, suggesting cross-reactive memory joined.

From 5'RACE with constant-segment primers came TCR alpha and TCR beta cDNA libraries that carried sample barcodes and UMIs. TCRdb processed the 5' RACE reads anew with MiXCR; each CDR3 protein has one entry. The sample holds hundreds of thousands of distinct CDR3 sequences, about a fifth seen once. Only a few counts were recorded for this clonotype. The antigen is not known. The sequence derives from an adult woman who had mild COVID-19 (a few samples of this study predate the infection). Cell type and time point are not known. The sequenced sample was PBMCs or a T cell subset sorted from them (not recorded which).

The CDR3, as DNA: TGCAGTGCTAGAGGGCTCTCCTTGGAGCGGACCTACAATGAGCAGTTCTTC. As protein: CSARGLSLERTYNEQFF. This chain links TRBV20-1 with TRBJ2-1; D is perhaps TRBD2 (5 bases). V gave up 1 base and J gave up 2 bases, with 18 bases separating them. Germline values: CDR1 DFQATT, CDR2 SNEGSKA (reference sequence). The CDR3 spans 17 residues.